This TCR beta chain was profiled in a study of T cell changes during pregnancy in multiple sclerosis. V shed 4 bases, J shed 4 bases, and the junction held 9 bases outside the gene matches. The V gene's germline CDR1 is SGHRS and CDR2 YFSETQ. The CDR3 covers 15 residues. Clones were sequenced by immunoSEQ multiplex PCR, and TCRdb holds only the in-frame ones, with some missing. The sample holds approximately 92,000 clones, 92% seen once. This TCR came from a female donor with multiple sclerosis, enrolled in a pregnancy study. The material was peripheral blood, obtained in the first trimester of pregnancy. The chain links TRBV5-1 to TRBJ2-7, with 9 bases aligning to TRBD2. The CDR3 protein is CASSKVSGSVYEQYF. CDR3 bases: TGCGCCAGCAGCAAAGTTAGCGGGAGTGTGTACGAGCAGTACTTC.